The 22 T cell receptor beta chains listed next were all sequenced from one sample in a study of shared clonotypes between healthy human individuals (dated by TCRdb to the early 2020s). The library was built by means of the immunoSEQ multiplex PCR assay. TCRdb took this table from immuneACCESS and kept in-frame rearrangements with V and J called. Such tables lack part of the clones; where checked against another copy, unresolved V genes explain under half of the gap, and the rest is unexplained. The sample contains 550,000 to 800,000 clones, roughly 88% of them found a single time. Roughly 36% of the sample lies in the top ten. The source material was memory CD8+ T cells from PBMCs. According to the study, the label for this sample's cell subset or site signals: CD45RO+ cells pooled with CCR7-negative TemRA cells. These receptors all stem from a man aged 18 to 30 in good health. Some clones in this sample may be carry-over from other donors' samples.

The V call is TRBV4-3, the J call TRBJ2-5; the D gene is possibly TRBD2 (5 bases). With the DNA end fitting TRBJ2-7 better, the J assignment may be wrong. CDR1 and CDR2 (germline): LGHNA, YSLEER. The CDR3 is 17 amino acids. CDR3 in amino acids: CASSQDSRPGGSYEQYF. CDR3 nucleotide sequence: TGCGCCAGCAGCCAAGACAGTCGCCCAGGAGGCTCCTACGAGCAGTACTTC.

This sequence joins TRBV7-6 and TRBJ2-2; 9 bases are shared with TRBD2. The V segment lost 5 bases and the J segment 5 bases; nucleotides outside the gene matches: 15. Germline CDR1 SGHVS, CDR2 FNYEAQ. This CDR3 contains 18 residues. The CDR3, as DNA: TGTGCCAGCAGCCCCCAAGGGACGCTAGCGGGAATTACCGGGGAGCTGTTTTTT. Its translation is CASSPQGTLAGITGELFF. The entire variable domain, with the rest obtained from reference TRBV7-6 and TRBJ2-2, is as follows: GAGVSQSPRYKVTKRGQDVALRCDPISGHVSLYWYRQALGQGPEFLTYFNYEAQQDKSGLPNDRFSAERPEGSISTLTIQRTEQRDSAMYRCASSPQGTLAGITGELFFGEGSRLTVL.

The genes are TRBV7-3 and TRBJ2-7, with a tentative D call TRBD1 (6 bases). V was trimmed by 5 bases and J by 6 bases, leaving 14 bases between them. Looked up from germline, CDR1 is SGHTA and CDR2 is FQGTGA. This CDR3 spans 13 amino acids. This chain's CDR3 is CASSTGLAGEQYF. The DNA for the CDR3 is TGTGCCAGCAGCACAGGGTTGGCCGGCGAGCAGTACTTC. Looking up the rest from reference TRBV7-3 and TRBJ2-7 gives the full variable domain: GAGVSQTPSNKVTEKGKYVELRCDPISGHTALYWYRQSLGQGPEFLIYFQGTGAADDSGLPNDRFFAVRPEGSVSTLKIQRTERGDSAVYLCASSTGLAGEQYFGPGTRLTVT.

The rearrangement links TRBV27 to TRBJ1-1; possible D gene TRBD1, 6 bases. In germline, CDR1 is MNHEY, CDR2 SMNVEV (reference sequence). V lost 0 bases and J 7 bases, leaving 12 bases between the germline ends. This CDR3 contains 14 residues. CDR3 DNA sequence: TGTGCCAGCAGTTTATCGGGGGCAGCCCATGAAGCTTTCTTT. Encoded protein: CASSLSGAAHEAFF.

The V call is TRBV13, the J call TRBJ2-5; possible D gene TRBD2, 6 bases. The V end was cut by 5 bases, the J end by 5 bases, with 15 bases between. The CDR3 length is 14 residues. The germline V gene has CDR1 PRHDT and CDR2 FYEKMQ (reference sequence). CDR3 protein: CASSPGRGVETQYF. The CDR3 nucleotides are TGTGCCAGCAGCCCTGGGCGGGGTGTGGAGACCCAGTACTTC.

V usage is TRBV12-5 and J usage is TRBJ2-1, with D unclear. V lost 1 base to trimming and J lost 3 bases, with 4 bases between them. CDR1 LGHNT and CDR2 FRNRAP come from the germline V gene. The CDR3 runs 13 residues. Here the CDR3 reads CASGLGNYNEQFF. In DNA, the CDR3 is TGTGCTAGTGGTTTGGGAAACTACAATGAGCAGTTCTTC.

The chain uses TRBV28 and TRBJ2-7, with 9 bases fitting TRBD2. The junction had 5 bases not matched to a gene; V was cut back by 3 bases and J by 5 bases. Germline V lookup: CDR1 MDHEN, CDR2 SYDVKM. The CDR3 sequence is 14 residues long. The CDR3 here is CASSFRAGGNEQYF. CDR3 DNA: TGTGCCAGCAGTTTCAGGGCGGGAGGGAACGAGCAGTACTTC.

The chain carries TRBV13 and TRBJ1-1, with unresolved D. Germline lookup yields CDR1 PRHDT and CDR2 FYEKMQ (reference sequence). Trimming pared 7 bases from V and 1 base from J, leaving 13 bases between. The CDR3 is made up of 14 amino acids. DNA of the CDR3: TGTGCCAGCAAACCGAAAGGGCGGAACACTGAAGCTTTCTTT. Translation gives CASKPKGRNTEAFF.

The chain recombines TRBV5-5 with TRBJ1-2; D perhaps matches TRBD1 (5 bases). Germline V gene lookup returns CDR1 SGHKS and CDR2 YYEKEE (reference sequence). This CDR3 is 15 amino acids long. V lost 2 bases, J lost 3 bases, and 14 bases lay in between. For the CDR3, the DNA is TGTGCCAGCAGCTTAAACCCCTTGGGGGACTATGGCTACACCTTC. Its protein product is CASSLNPLGDYGYTF.

This chain links TRBV5-5 with TRBJ2-3, with 9 bases that match TRBD1. The CDR3 contains 15 residues. V lost 3 bases, J lost 6 bases, and 8 bases stayed unmatched. Germline CDR1 SGHKS, CDR2 YYEKEE (reference sequence). The chain's CDR3 is CASSSGDRGMDTQYF. The CDR3 DNA reads TGTGCCAGCAGCTCGGGTGACAGGGGGATGGATACGCAGTATTTT.

This chain joins TRBV5-1 and TRBJ1-1; D is uncertain. Germline V gene data show CDR1 as SGHRS and CDR2 as YFSETQ. The germline V and J ends were trimmed by 0 bases and 5 bases, with 11 bases remaining between them. The CDR3 covers 14 residues. The CDR3 DNA is TGCGCCAGCAGCTTGGGCGCGGCAGTTACTGAAGCTTTCTTT. Its translation is CASSLGAAVTEAFF.

V and J are TRBV7-3 and TRBJ2-7, with 7 bases that match TRBD2. The germline gives CDR1 SGHTA, CDR2 FQGTGA. CDR3 length: 16 amino acids. With V trimmed by 2 bases and J by 2 bases, 9 bases remained unmatched. The DNA for the CDR3 is TGTGCCAGCAGCTTATGGGGCCCTAGCGGTACCTACGAGCAGTACTTC. Translating gives CASSLWGPSGTYEQYF. Complete variable domain (other parts from reference TRBV7-3 and TRBJ2-7): GAGVSQTPSNKVTEKGKYVELRCDPISGHTALYWYRQSLGQGPEFLIYFQGTGAADDSGLPNDRFFAVRPEGSVSTLKIQRTERGDSAVYLCASSLWGPSGTYEQYFGPGTRLTVT.

The chain uses TRBV7-9 and TRBJ2-1; no firm D call. The germline CDR1 and CDR2 sequences are SEHNR and FQNEAQ (reference sequence). Trimming cost V 4 bases and J 2 bases, with 15 bases left between them. The CDR3 is made up of 16 amino acids. The CDR3 spells CASSSPSGGAYNEQFF. The CDR3 DNA reads as TGTGCCAGCAGCTCGCCTAGTGGCGGAGCCTACAATGAGCAGTTCTTC.

J is TRBJ1-5 and V is TRBV28; D uncertain. The CDR3 is made up of 9 amino acids. Trimming left V 4 bases short and J 9 bases short, with 1 base between. Germline values: CDR1 MDHEN, CDR2 SYDVKM. CDR3 nucleotide sequence: TGTGCCAGCAGTTCGCCCCAGCATTTT. It yields the protein CASSSPQHF.

This clone was seen a handful of times. This rearrangement joins TRBV5-1 to TRBJ2-2; D possibly corresponds to TRBD2 (5 bases). The length of the CDR3 is 15 residues. The V end was cut by 5 bases, the J end by 1 base, with 12 bases between. Germline V CDR1 and CDR2: SGHRS, YFSETQ. Here the CDR3 DNA reads TGCGCCAGCAGGTTCAACCGGGAGAACACCGGGGAGCTGTTTTTT. It is translated as CASRFNRENTGELFF.

In its sample, this clone was seen once. The chain uses TRBV29-1 and TRBJ2-7, with 9 bases fitting TRBD2. With V trimmed by 7 bases and J by 0 bases, 4 bases remained unmatched. The CDR3 consists of 13 residues. The germline V gene encodes CDR1 SQVTM and CDR2 ANQGSEA. CDR3 DNA sequence: TGCAGCGCCTTAGCGGGAGACTCCTACGAGCAGTACTTC. Translation: CSALAGDSYEQYF.

This chain links TRBV9 with TRBJ2-1, with 10 nucleotides matching TRBD2. The CDR3 loop spans 18 amino acids. V lost 1 base and J lost 4; bases outside the gene matches: 11. Per germline, CDR1 SGDLS and CDR2 YYNGEE. Here the CDR3 reads CASSVNREGTSVYNEQFF. The CDR3 DNA follows: TGTGCCAGCAGCGTAAACAGGGAGGGGACTAGCGTATACAATGAGCAGTTCTTC. Supplemented by reference TRBV9 and TRBJ2-1, the full variable domain reads DSGVTQTPKHLITATGQRVTLRCSPRSGDLSVYWYQQSLDQGLQFLIQYYNGEERAKGNILERFSAQQFPDLHSELNLSSLELGDSALYFCASSVNREGTSVYNEQFFGPGTRLTVL.

V usage is TRBV7-2 and J usage is TRBJ2-5; the D gene could be TRBD1 or TRBD2 (5 bases each). The germline V gene encodes CDR1 SGHTA and CDR2 FQGNSA. This CDR3 comprises 15 residues. Trimming pared 2 bases from V and 9 bases from J, leaving 19 bases between. The CDR3 is CASSLSSEELGPQYF. The CDR3 nucleotides are TGTGCCAGCAGCTTATCTTCAGAGGAACTGGGACCCCAGTACTTC.

The chain's CDR3 is CASSFTGTGLAYGYTF. CDR3 nucleotides: TGTGCCAGCAGTTTTACGGGGACAGGCTTAGCCTATGGCTACACCTTC. V gene TRBV28 combines with J gene TRBJ1-2; 8 bases agree with TRBD1. The CDR3 length is 16 residues. Germline V gives CDR1 MDHEN, CDR2 SYDVKM. Trimming cost V 3 bases and J 4 bases; bases outside gene matches: 10.

The chain combines TRBV7-9 with TRBJ2-1; 11 bases map to TRBD2. The V gene's germline CDR1 is SEHNR and CDR2 FQNEAQ (reference sequence). The length of the CDR3 is 16 residues. Trimming cost V 5 bases and J 6 bases; bases outside gene matches: 9. The CDR3 region is CASSKGPSGRSNEQFF. CDR3 bases: TGTGCCAGCAGCAAAGGCCCTAGCGGGAGGTCCAATGAGCAGTTCTTC.

For the CDR3, the DNA is TGTGCCAGCAGTGAAGTCAGGTTCTATGGCTACACCTTC. This sequence encodes CASSEVRFYGYTF. The chain links TRBV2 to TRBJ1-2; D unclear. V was pared by 1 base and J by 4 bases, with 7 bases between. This CDR3 contains 13 residues. Germline V gene sequence: CDR1 SNHLY, CDR2 FYNNEI.

Ten or more counts support this clone. The chain uses TRBV19 and TRBJ2-1, with 11 bases fitting TRBD2. The CDR3 runs to 15 residues. Germline V CDR1 and CDR2: LNHDA, SQIVND (reference sequence). V lost 5 bases to trimming and J lost 0 bases; unmatched junction nucleotides: 0. This CDR3 reads CASSGLAGSYNEQFF. CDR3 DNA sequence: TGTGCCAGTAGTGGACTAGCGGGCTCCTACAATGAGCAGTTCTTC.